This T cell receptor (beta chain) was identified during a study of OX40 agonist ivuxolimab in advanced cancers. The method was immunoSEQ multiplex PCR; TCRdb's version includes in-frame clones alone and lacks a portion of them. Altogether about 71,000 clones are present, 86% being singletons, with the ten largest covering roughly 2%. CDR3 length: 13 amino acids. Trimming took off 7 bases at V and 1 base at J, with 12 bases between the two ends. The germline V gene encodes CDR1 SQVTM and CDR2 ANQGSEA. The chain has TRBV29-1 and TRBJ2-3, with D perhaps given as TRBD1 or TRBD2 (5 bases each). The sequencing used CD4+ or CD8+ T cells sorted from blood, collected in a trial of the OX40 agonist ivuxolimab. The sequence came from an adult with an advanced solid tumor such as melanoma, head and neck, liver or kidney cancer. The CDR3, as DNA: TGCAGCGGTGATGGGGGTGGCACAGATACGCAGTATTTT. It translates to CSGDGGGTDTQYF.